Listed below are T cell receptor beta chains from one sample, sequenced in a study of tumor T cells in aggressive B-cell lymphoma. Some clones are missing from TCRdb's copy, which holds only in-frame ones; the method was immunoSEQ multiplex PCR. The table includes approximately 10,000 clones, approximately 81% detected once. Input material: tumor tissue. The source is an adult with diffuse large B cell lymphoma. The CDR3 runs from the conserved cysteine through the conserved F or W. A D gene is named only where the DNA matches it firmly. A row's size may be missing; if present it is once, few, many or a size class.

cdr3_aa: CASSLFGQGNEAFF
cdr3_nt: TGTGCCAGCAGTTTATTCGGCCAGGGAAATGAAGCTTTCTTT
clone_size: once
j_call: TRBJ1-1
v_call: TRBV28
d_call: NA

cdr3_aa: CASRIAGALYEQYF
cdr3_nt: TGTGCCAGCAGAATAGCAGGGGCCCTATACGAGCAGTACTTC
clone_size: NA
j_call: TRBJ2-7
v_call: TRBV28
d_call: NA

cdr3_aa: CASSLQGDAYNEQFF
cdr3_nt: TGCGCCAGCAGCTTACAGGGGGATGCCTACAATGAGCAGTTCTTC
clone_size: few
j_call: TRBJ2-1
v_call: TRBV5-1
d_call: TRBD1

cdr3_aa: CASSSTGLGNQPQHF
cdr3_nt: TGTGCCAGCAGTTCGACAGGGTTGGGCAATCAGCCCCAGCATTTT
clone_size: once
j_call: TRBJ1-5
v_call: TRBV28
d_call: TRBD1

cdr3_aa: CASSPASGGTYNEQFF
cdr3_nt: TGTGCCAGCAGTCCGGCTAGCGGGGGGACATACAATGAGCAGTTCTTC
clone_size: NA
j_call: TRBJ2-1
v_call: TRBV11-1
d_call: TRBD2

cdr3_aa: CASSQDPGTGGSGANVLTF
cdr3_nt: TGCGCCAGCAGCCAAGATCCCGGGACAGGGGGTTCTGGGGCCAACGTCCTGACTTTC
clone_size: NA
j_call: TRBJ2-6
v_call: TRBV4-3
d_call: TRBD1

cdr3_aa: CSVDRGQGYGYTF
cdr3_nt: TGCAGCGTGGACAGGGGGCAAGGCTATGGCTACACCTTC
clone_size: NA
j_call: TRBJ1-2
v_call: TRBV29-1
d_call: TRBD1

cdr3_aa: CASSIGPRGGAIRNSNQPQHF
cdr3_nt: TGTGCCAGTAGTATAGGGCCTCGGGGGGGGGCAATCAGGAATAGCAATCAGCCCCAGCATTTT
clone_size: NA
j_call: TRBJ1-5
v_call: TRBV19
d_call: NA

cdr3_aa: CASSKLAGSNQPQHF
cdr3_nt: TGTGCCAGCAGCAAGTTAGCAGGGAGCAATCAGCCCCAGCATTTT
clone_size: NA
j_call: TRBJ1-5
v_call: TRBV21-1
d_call: NA

cdr3_aa: CASSFVTGGRGEQFF
cdr3_nt: TGTGCCAGCAGTTTCGTGACAGGGGGCAGGGGTGAGCAGTTCTTC
clone_size: NA
j_call: TRBJ2-1
v_call: TRBV28
d_call: TRBD1

cdr3_aa: CASGDSLSYGYTF
cdr3_nt: TGTGCCAGCGGGGACAGTCTATCCTATGGCTACACCTTC
clone_size: NA
j_call: TRBJ1-2
v_call: TRBV27
d_call: TRBD1

cdr3_aa: CASSSGPRAGGYTF
cdr3_nt: TGTGCCAGCAGTTCGGGACCGAGAGCGGGTGGCTACACCTTC
clone_size: few
j_call: TRBJ1-2
v_call: TRBV6-6
d_call: NA